The 9 T cell receptor beta chains below all came from one sample that was sequenced in a study. From the 5' RACE reads, TCRdb called clonotypes with MiXCR, one entry per CDR3 protein. The sample has some 45,000 distinct CDR3 sequences; around 26% are singletons. Sequenced sample: naive CD4+ T cells sorted from blood. The sample's subset: naive CD4+ T cells, CD4+CD45RA+CD25-. These receptors all come from a female donor with breast cancer.

Concerning this clonotype itself: Compared with germline, one end of the junction differs, possibly owing to a read error. The CDR3 is CANSPGTLGTDTQYF. The DNA of the CDR3 is TGTGCCAACAGCCCGGGGACCCTAGGGACAGATACGCAGTATTTT. V and J are TRBV9 and TRBJ2-3; TRBD1 or TRBD2 may be the D gene (5 bases each). The germline CDR1 and CDR2 sequences are SGDLS and YYNGEE. This CDR3 spans 15 amino acids.

This clonotype was detected ten times or more. The chain joins TRBV5-1 to TRBJ2-5; 8 nucleotides agree with TRBD2. Germline V gene sequence: CDR1 SGHRS, CDR2 YFSETQ. The V and J ends lost 3 bases and 4 bases, in that order; junction bases with no gene match: 8. The CDR3 covers 15 residues. CDR3 loop: CASSSTGGAGETQYF. DNA of the CDR3: TGCGCCAGCAGCTCGACCGGGGGGGCGGGAGAGACCCAGTACTTC.

This rearrangement joins TRBV7-3 to TRBJ1-1; 8 bases are a match to TRBD1. V dropped 4 bases and J dropped 8; count of bases not matched to a gene: 6. The CDR3 is 13 residues long. CDR1 is SGHTA and CDR2 is FQGTGA in the germline V gene. This CDR3 reads CASSSDRTGEAFF. As DNA, the CDR3 is TGTGCCAGCAGCTCGGACCGGACAGGGGAAGCTTTCTTT. The variable domain in full, with the rest retrieved from reference TRBV7-3 and TRBJ1-1, is GAGVSQTPSNKVTEKGKYVELRCDPISGHTALYWYRQSLGQGPEFLIYFQGTGAADDSGLPNDRFFAVRPEGSVSTLKIQRTERGDSAVYLCASSSDRTGEAFFGQGTRLTVV.

The rearrangement uses TRBV20-1 and TRBJ1-1; D remains unclear. The V end lost 6 bases, the J end lost 1 base, and 6 bases lay between the germline ends. The germline gives CDR1 DFQATT, CDR2 SNEGSKA (reference sequence). This CDR3 is built from 11 residues. This chain's CDR3 is CSAKQNTEAFF. The CDR3 bases are TGCAGTGCGAAACAGAACACTGAAGCTTTCTTT.

The sample holds a few counts of this clonotype. The chain couples TRBV20-1 to TRBJ1-5; D is uncertain. V was clipped by 0 bases and J by 1 base, with 10 bases between them. The CDR3 contains 15 residues. Germline CDR1 and CDR2: DFQATT and SNEGSKA (reference sequence). The CDR3 DNA follows: TGCAGTGCTAGAGATCCTGGACGGAGCAATCAGCCCCAGCATTTT. Translating gives CSARDPGRSNQPQHF.

The rearrangement joins TRBV7-2 to TRBJ2-6, with D tentatively TRBD1 (6 bases). V was shortened by 5 bases and J by 2 bases, with 16 bases between the two germline ends. In germline, CDR1 is SGHTA, CDR2 FQGNSA. The CDR3 length is 17 residues. The CDR3 DNA reads as TGTGCCAGCAGCAGGACTCACAGGGAGACTGGGGCCAACGTCCTGACTTTC. Protein: CASSRTHRETGANVLTF.

This clonotype was found a few times. This chain joins TRBV7-9 and TRBJ2-5, with D tentatively TRBD1 (6 bases). Trimming took off 4 bases at V and 5 bases at J, with 20 bases between the two ends. Germline loops: CDR1 SEHNR, CDR2 FQNEAQ (reference sequence). This CDR3 is built from 16 residues. The CDR3 DNA follows: TGTGCCAGCAGCTCCAAACAGGGCTCAGGGTTGGAGACCCAGTACTTC. Translation: CASSSKQGSGLETQYF.

This clonotype was seen only a few times. This sequence joins TRBV5-1 and TRBJ1-2, with 8 nucleotides matching TRBD1. Germline V gene lookup returns CDR1 SGHRS and CDR2 YFSETQ. CDR3 length equals 15 residues. The V and J ends lost 4 bases and 1 base, in that order; junction bases with no gene match: 6. The CDR3 DNA sequence: TGCGCCAGCAGCCCCCCAGGGGGCTTTAACTATGGCTACACCTTC. This codes for CASSPPGGFNYGYTF.

This clonotype was picked up a small number of times. The J gene is TRBJ2-6, the V gene TRBV12-3 or TRBV12-4; 8 bases are a match to TRBD1. The CDR3 contains 18 residues. V lost 7 bases and J lost 1; bases outside the gene matches: 12. CDR3 loop: CASIYRTGLSSGANVLTF. In DNA form, the CDR3 reads TGTGCCAGCATTTATAGGACAGGGCTTTCTTCTGGGGCCAACGTCCTGACTTTC.